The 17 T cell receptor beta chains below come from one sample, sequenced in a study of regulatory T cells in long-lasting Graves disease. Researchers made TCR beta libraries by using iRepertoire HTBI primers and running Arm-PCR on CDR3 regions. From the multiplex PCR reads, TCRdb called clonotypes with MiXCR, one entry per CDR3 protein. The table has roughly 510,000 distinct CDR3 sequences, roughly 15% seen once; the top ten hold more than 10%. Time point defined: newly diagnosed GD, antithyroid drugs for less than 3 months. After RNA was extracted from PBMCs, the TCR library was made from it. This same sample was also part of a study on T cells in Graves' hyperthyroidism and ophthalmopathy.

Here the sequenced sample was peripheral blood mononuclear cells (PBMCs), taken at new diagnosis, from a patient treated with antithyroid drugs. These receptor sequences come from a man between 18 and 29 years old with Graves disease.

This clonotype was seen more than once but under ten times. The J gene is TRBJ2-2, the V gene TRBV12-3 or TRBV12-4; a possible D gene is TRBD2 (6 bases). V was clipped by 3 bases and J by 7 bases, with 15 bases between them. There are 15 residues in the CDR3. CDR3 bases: TGTGCCAGCAGTTTTCTACACTTAGCGGACGGGGAGCTGTTTTTT. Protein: CASSFLHLADGELFF.

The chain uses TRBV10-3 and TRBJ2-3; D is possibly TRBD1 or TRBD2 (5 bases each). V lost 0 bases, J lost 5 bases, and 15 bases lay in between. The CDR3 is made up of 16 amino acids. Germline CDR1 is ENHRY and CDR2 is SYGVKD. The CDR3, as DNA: TGTGCCATCAGTGAGTCGATTGAGGGGCTGGGAGATACGCAGTATTTT. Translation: CAISESIEGLGDTQYF.

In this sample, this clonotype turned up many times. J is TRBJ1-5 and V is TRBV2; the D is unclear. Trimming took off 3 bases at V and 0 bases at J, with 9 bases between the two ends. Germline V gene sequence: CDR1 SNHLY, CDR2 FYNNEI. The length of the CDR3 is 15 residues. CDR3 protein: CASSDGSHSNQPQHF. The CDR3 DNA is TGTGCCAGCAGTGACGGTTCACATAGCAATCAGCCCCAGCATTTT.

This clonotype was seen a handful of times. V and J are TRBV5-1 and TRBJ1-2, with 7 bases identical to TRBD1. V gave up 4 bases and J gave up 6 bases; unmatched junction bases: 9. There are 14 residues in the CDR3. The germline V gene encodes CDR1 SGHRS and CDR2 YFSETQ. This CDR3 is CASSIRQGLDGYTF. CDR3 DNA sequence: TGCGCCAGCAGCATTCGACAGGGACTTGATGGCTACACCTTC.

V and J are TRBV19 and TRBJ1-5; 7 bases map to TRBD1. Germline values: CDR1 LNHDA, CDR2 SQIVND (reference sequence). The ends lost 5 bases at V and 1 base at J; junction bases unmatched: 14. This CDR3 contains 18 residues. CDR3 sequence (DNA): TGTGCCAGTAGTCAATCCCCCACAGGGGTCGAAAGCAATCAGCCCCAGCATTTT. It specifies CASSQSPTGVESNQPQHF.

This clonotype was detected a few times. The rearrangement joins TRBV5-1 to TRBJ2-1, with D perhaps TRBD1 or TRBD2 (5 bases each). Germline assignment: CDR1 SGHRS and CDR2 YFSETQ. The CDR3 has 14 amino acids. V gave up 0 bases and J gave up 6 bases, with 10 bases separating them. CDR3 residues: CASSLAAGSNEQFF. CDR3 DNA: TGCGCCAGCAGCTTGGCTGCAGGGAGCAATGAGCAGTTCTTC. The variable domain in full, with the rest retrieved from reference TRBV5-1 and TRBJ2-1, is KAGVTQTPRYLIKTRGQQVTLSCSPISGHRSVSWYQQTPGQGLQFLFEYFSETQRNKGNFPGRFSGRQFSNSRSEMNVSTLELGDSALYLCASSLAAGSNEQFFGPGTRLTVL.

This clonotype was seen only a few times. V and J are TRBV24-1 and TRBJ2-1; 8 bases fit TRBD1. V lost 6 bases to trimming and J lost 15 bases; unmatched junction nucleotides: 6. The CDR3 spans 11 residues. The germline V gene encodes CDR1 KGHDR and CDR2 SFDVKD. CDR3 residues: CATSFRDRRFF. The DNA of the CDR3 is TGTGCCACCAGTTTCCGGGACAGGCGGTTCTTC.

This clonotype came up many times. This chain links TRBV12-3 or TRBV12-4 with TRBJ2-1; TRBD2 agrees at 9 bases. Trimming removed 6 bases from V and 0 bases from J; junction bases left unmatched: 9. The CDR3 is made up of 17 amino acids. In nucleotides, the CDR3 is TGTGCCAGCAGCAGAACTCTAGCGGGGAGCTCCTACAATGAGCAGTTCTTC. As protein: CASSRTLAGSSYNEQFF.

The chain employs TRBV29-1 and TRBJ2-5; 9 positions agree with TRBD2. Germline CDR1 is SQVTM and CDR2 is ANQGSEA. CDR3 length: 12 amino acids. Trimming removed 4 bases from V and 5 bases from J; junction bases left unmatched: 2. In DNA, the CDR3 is TGCAGCGTTGGGGCGGGAGGGGAGACCCAGTACTTC. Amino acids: CSVGAGGETQYF.

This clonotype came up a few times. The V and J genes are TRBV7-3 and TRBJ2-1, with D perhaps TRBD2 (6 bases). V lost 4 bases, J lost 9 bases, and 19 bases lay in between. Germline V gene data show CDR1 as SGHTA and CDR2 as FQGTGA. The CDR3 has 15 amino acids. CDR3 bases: TGTGCCAGCAGCTGGGATGTAGCAGGGAGGCGTGAGCAGTTCTTC. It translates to CASSWDVAGRREQFF.

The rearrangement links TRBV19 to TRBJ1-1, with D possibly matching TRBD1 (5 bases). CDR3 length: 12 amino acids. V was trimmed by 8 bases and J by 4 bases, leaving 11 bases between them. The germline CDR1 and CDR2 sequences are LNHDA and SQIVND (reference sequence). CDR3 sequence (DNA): TGTGCCAGTTGGCGGGGGGTCACTGAAGCTTTCTTT. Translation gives CASWRGVTEAFF.

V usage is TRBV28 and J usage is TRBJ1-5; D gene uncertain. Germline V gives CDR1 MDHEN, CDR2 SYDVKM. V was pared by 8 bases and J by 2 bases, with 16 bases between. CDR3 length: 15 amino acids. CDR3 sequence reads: CASVPGMWGNQPQHF. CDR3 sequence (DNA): TGTGCCAGCGTCCCGGGGATGTGGGGCAATCAGCCCCAGCATTTT.

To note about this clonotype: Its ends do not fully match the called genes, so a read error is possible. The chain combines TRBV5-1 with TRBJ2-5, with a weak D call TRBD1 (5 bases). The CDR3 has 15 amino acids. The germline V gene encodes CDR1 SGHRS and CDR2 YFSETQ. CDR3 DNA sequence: TGCGCCAGCAGCTTGTATGGGGCAAGGGAAGAGAGCCAGTACTTC. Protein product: CASSLYGAREESQYF.

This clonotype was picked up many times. This CDR3 reads CASSFPRVHTDTQYF. CDR3 in DNA: TGTGCCAGCAGCTTTCCGCGGGTCCACACAGATACGCAGTATTTT. V gene TRBV7-2 combines with J gene TRBJ2-3; weak D call: TRBD2 (5 bases). The length of the CDR3 is 15 residues. CDR1 SGHTA and CDR2 FQGNSA come from the germline V gene. Trimming removed 3 bases at V and 2 bases at J, with 12 bases between.

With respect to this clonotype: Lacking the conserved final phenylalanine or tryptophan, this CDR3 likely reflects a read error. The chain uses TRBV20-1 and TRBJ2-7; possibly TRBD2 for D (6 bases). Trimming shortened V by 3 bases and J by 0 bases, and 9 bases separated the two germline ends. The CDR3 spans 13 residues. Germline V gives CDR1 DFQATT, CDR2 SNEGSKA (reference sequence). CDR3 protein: CSARGDSSYEQYC. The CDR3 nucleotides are TGCAGTGCTAGGGGGGACTCCTCCTACGAGCAGTACTGC.

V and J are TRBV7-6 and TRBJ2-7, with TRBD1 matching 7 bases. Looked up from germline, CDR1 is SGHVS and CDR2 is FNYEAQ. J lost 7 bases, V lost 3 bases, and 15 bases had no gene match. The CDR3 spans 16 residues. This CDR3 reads CASSFLTGDHYNEQYF. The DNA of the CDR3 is TGTGCCAGCAGCTTCCTCACAGGGGACCACTACAATGAGCAGTACTTC.

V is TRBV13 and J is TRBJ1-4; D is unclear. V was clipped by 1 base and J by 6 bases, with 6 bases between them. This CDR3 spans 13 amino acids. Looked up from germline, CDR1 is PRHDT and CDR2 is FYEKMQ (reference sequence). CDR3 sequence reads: CASSLEYDEKLFF. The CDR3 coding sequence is TGTGCCAGCAGCTTAGAGTATGATGAAAAACTGTTTTTT.